Listed here are 4 T cell receptor beta chains from one sample, sequenced in a study of cytomegalovirus exposure and HLA in healthy donors. Data came from immunoSEQ multiplex PCR; TCRdb stores just in-frame clones and leaves some out. The data show approximately 140,000 clones, 84% seen once. The source material was PBMCs. These receptors came from a woman in her 30s in good health and CMV-seronegative.

DNA for the CDR3: TGTGCCAGCAGTTTAGAAGCGGGGGGGAGTCATGAGCAGTTCTTC. Amino acid sequence: CASSLEAGGSHEQFF. V usage is TRBV27 and J usage is TRBJ2-1; 10 bases line up with TRBD2. Per the germline V gene, CDR1 is MNHEY and CDR2 is SMNVEV (reference sequence). This CDR3 region has 15 residues. With V trimmed by 2 bases and J by 8 bases, 6 bases remained unmatched.

This chain uses TRBV2 with TRBJ1-2, with D perhaps TRBD1 (6 bases). CDR1 and CDR2 from the germline V gene are SNHLY and FYNNEI. Trimming took 6 bases from V and 2 from J, leaving 13 bases between them. The CDR3 loop spans 14 amino acids. Here the CDR3 DNA reads TGTGCCAGCAGGCCGGGACAAGTGAACTATGGCTACACCTTC. Amino acids: CASRPGQVNYGYTF.

Remarks on this clone: Because the CDR3's place on the DNA is in doubt, the DNA is left out and the CDR3 is given as listed by TCRdb. This chain uses TRBV27 with TRBJ2-7; the DNA was not used to check the table's D call, TRBD1. CDR1 is MNHEY, CDR2 SMNVEV, per germline (reference sequence). The CDR3 is 17 residues long, ends included. This CDR3 reads CASSFGPGRSRDYEQYF.

This clone was recorded a few times. The chain is built from TRBV7-2 and TRBJ2-1; D is uncertain. The V end was cut by 5 bases, the J end by 10 bases, with 15 bases between. CDR1 is SGHTA and CDR2 is FQGNSA in the germline V gene. The CDR3 is 13 amino acids. For the CDR3, the DNA is TGTGCCAGCAGCGCACGCAACCTAGAGGAGCAGTTCTTC. Translated: CASSARNLEEQFF.